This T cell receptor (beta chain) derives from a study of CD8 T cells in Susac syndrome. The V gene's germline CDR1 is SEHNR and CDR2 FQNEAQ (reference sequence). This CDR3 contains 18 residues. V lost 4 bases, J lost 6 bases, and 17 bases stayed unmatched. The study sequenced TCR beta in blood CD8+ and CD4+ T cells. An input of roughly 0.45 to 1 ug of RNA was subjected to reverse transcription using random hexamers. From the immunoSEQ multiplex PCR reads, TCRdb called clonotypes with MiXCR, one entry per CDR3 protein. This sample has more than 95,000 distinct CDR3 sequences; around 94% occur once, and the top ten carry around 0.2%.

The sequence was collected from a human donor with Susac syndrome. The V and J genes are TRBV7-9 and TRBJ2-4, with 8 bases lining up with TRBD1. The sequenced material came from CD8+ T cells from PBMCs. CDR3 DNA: TGTGCCAGCAGCTCTCAAAACGCCGGGACAGGAACACCAAACATTCAGTACTTC. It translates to CASSSQNAGTGTPNIQYF.